Reported below is one T cell receptor (beta chain). The antigen remains undetermined. This sample stems from a study of T-cell memory formation after mild COVID-19. Whole-study findings and limits: CD4+ contracting clones were found mainly in CM and EM, and CD8+ ones in EMRA.

5'RACE, which relied on constant-segment primers, yielded TCR alpha and TCR beta cDNA libraries carrying sample barcodes and UMIs. MiXCR was run by TCRdb on the 5' RACE reads, yielding one entry per CDR3 protein. The sample contains 150,000 to 200,000 distinct CDR3 sequences, roughly 23% of which appear only once. V was pared by 0 bases and J by 6 bases, with 11 bases between. Germline values: CDR1 MNHEY, CDR2 SVGAGI. CDR3 length: 14 residues. This chain connects TRBV6-5 to TRBJ1-1, with D possibly matching TRBD1 (5 bases). This TCR derives from an adult woman who had mild COVID-19 (a few samples of this study predate the infection). Cell type and time point are not known. The specimen was PBMCs or a T cell subset sorted from them (not recorded which). The CDR3 DNA is TGTGCCAGCAGTTACTCGTCCGGGACCCCTGAAGCTTTCTTT. It codes for CASSYSSGTPEAFF.